This T cell receptor beta chain was sequenced for a study of blood T cells in healthy people across ages. Study-level background: The capture of about one barcoded beta molecule per two T cells was achieved by template switching.

Germline CDR1 is MGHRA and CDR2 is YSYEKL. This CDR3 spans 13 amino acids. V was trimmed by 3 bases and J by 5 bases, leaving 10 bases between them. Ranging in age from about 6 to 95, the donors were healthy Caucasian individuals from Russia. Points from the study as a whole: PBMCs were not sorted, which prevented a conclusive comparison of naive versus antigen-experienced cells.

With regard to this clonotype: Its antigen remains unidentified.

For the second PCR, which ran for about 7 to 12 cycles, a sample-barcoded 5' primer and a J-beta primer mix were used. From each sample, at least 3 million paired-end reads containing CDR3 were obtained. TCRdb analysed the 5' RACE reads with MiXCR anew, one entry per CDR3 protein. The sample records approximately 1.5 million distinct CDR3 sequences, 30% to 40% being singletons. The genes are TRBV4-1 and TRBJ2-5; D remains unclear. Specimen: blood. The TCR originated in a woman younger than 45 in good health. CDR3 in amino acids: CASSQSLTETQYF. CDR3 in DNA: TGCGCCAGCAGCCAGTCGTTGACGGAGACCCAGTACTTC.